Included here is one T cell receptor beta chain sequence, with context. Sequenced by immunoSEQ multiplex PCR; TCRdb stores in-frame clones only, minus some. The sample lists approximately 2,200,000 clones, about 93% occurring once. This sample is drawn from a study of shared clonotypes between healthy human individuals. CDR3 length: 13 amino acids. V gave up 2 bases and J gave up 7 bases, with 9 bases separating them. Germline CDR1 reads MGHRA; CDR2 reads YSYEKL. Positively selected for CCR7, the CD45RO-negative cells used as naive CD8 cells excluded terminally differentiated effector memory CD45RA+ cells.

The V and J genes are TRBV4-1 and TRBJ1-5, with D hard to call. Sequenced input: naive CD8+ T cells from PBMCs. This clonotype was obtained from a man aged 18 to 29 in good health. Some clones in this sample may be carry-over from other donors' samples. The CDR3 protein is CASSQRQRQPQHF. The CDR3 coding sequence is TGCGCCAGCAGCCAAAGGCAGCGACAGCCCCAGCATTTT.